Described below is a single T cell receptor (beta chain) sequence and its context. The data stem from a study of OX40 agonist ivuxolimab in advanced cancers. The CDR3 length is 15 residues. Trimming left V 1 base short and J 2 bases short, with 7 bases between. Germline-derived CDR1 and CDR2 are SGHNT and YYREEE (reference sequence). Here immunoSEQ multiplex PCR was the method, and the copy in TCRdb shows in-frame clones only, minus some. The sample records approximately 40,000 clones, more than 75% being singletons. The chain recombines TRBV5-4 with TRBJ2-6; D gene ambiguous. Sequenced material: CD4+ or CD8+ T cells sorted from blood, taken in a trial of the OX40 agonist ivuxolimab. This clonotype was obtained from an adult with an advanced solid tumor such as melanoma, head and neck, liver or kidney cancer. The DNA of the CDR3 is TGTGCCAGCAGCTTGACAGCGCCTGGGGCCAACGTCCTGACTTTC. Its protein is CASSLTAPGANVLTF.